This T cell receptor beta chain emerged from a study of identical twins. Whole-study findings and limits: Cross-sectional statistical analysis, not tracking of the same donors, underpinned the conclusions. One should note that invariant MAIT and iNKT cells could partly confound zero-insertion analyses.

CDR3 length: 14 amino acids. The germline gives CDR1 KGHSH, CDR2 LQKENI. V dropped 2 bases and J dropped 4 bases, with 10 bases sitting between them. TCRdb analysed the 5' RACE reads with MiXCR anew, one entry per CDR3 protein. The table includes some 260,000 distinct CDR3 sequences, 11% to 15% detected once. As to this clonotype: The antigen remains unidentified.

This chain joins TRBV18 and TRBJ2-3; possibly TRBD1 for D (5 bases). This clonotype was sampled from a woman aged 18 to 35 in good health. Material for sequencing was memory (CD45RO+) T cells sorted from blood. CDR3 residues: CASSPLKGPDTQYF. CDR3 in DNA: TGTGCCAGCTCACCATTAAAGGGGCCAGATACGCAGTATTTT.